This TCR beta chain was documented in a study of blood T cells in healthy people across ages. With a J-beta primer mix and a sample-barcoded 5' primer, a second PCR ran about 7 to 12 cycles. Each sample provided no less than 2.5 million CDR3-containing paired-end reads. MiXCR was run by TCRdb on the 5' RACE reads, yielding one entry per CDR3 protein. The sample yields more than 900,000 distinct CDR3 sequences, 25% to 35% seen once. This clonotype has at least ten counts. The germline gives CDR1 SGHTA, CDR2 FQGNSA. This CDR3 is 13 amino acids long. V shed 5 bases and J shed 5 bases, with 12 bases lying between them. A further study also used this sample, focusing on T cells of mothers and their children. That work states: A second PCR was performed with the M1S primer. This primer added sample barcodes and 2-4 random nucleotides.

The sequencing sample was made of blood. This TCR derives from a woman aged 40-49 years in good health. The V gene is TRBV7-2, the J gene TRBJ2-5; D is perhaps TRBD2 (5 bases). CDR3 residues: CASSRGFAETQYF. The CDR3 bases are TGTGCCAGCAGCCGAGGGTTTGCGGAGACCCAGTACTTC.